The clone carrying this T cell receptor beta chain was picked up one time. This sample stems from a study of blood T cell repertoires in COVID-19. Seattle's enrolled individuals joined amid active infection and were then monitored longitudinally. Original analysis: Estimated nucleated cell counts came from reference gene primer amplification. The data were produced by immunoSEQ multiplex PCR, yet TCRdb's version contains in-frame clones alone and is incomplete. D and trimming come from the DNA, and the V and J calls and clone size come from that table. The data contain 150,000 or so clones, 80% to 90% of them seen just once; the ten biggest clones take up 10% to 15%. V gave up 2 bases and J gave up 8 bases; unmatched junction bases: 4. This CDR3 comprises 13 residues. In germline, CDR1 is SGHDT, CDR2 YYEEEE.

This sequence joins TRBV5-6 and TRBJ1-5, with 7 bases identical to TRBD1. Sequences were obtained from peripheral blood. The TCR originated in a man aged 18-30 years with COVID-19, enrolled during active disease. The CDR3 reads CASSLGTAKPQHF. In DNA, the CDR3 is TGTGCCAGCAGCTTAGGGACAGCAAAGCCCCAGCATTTT. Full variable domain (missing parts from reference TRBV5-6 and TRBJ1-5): DAGVTQSPTHLIKTRGQQVTLRCSPKSGHDTVSWYQQALGQGPQFIFQYYEEEERQRGNFPDRFSGHQFPNYSSELNVNALLLGDSALYLCASSLGTAKPQHFGDGTRLSIL.